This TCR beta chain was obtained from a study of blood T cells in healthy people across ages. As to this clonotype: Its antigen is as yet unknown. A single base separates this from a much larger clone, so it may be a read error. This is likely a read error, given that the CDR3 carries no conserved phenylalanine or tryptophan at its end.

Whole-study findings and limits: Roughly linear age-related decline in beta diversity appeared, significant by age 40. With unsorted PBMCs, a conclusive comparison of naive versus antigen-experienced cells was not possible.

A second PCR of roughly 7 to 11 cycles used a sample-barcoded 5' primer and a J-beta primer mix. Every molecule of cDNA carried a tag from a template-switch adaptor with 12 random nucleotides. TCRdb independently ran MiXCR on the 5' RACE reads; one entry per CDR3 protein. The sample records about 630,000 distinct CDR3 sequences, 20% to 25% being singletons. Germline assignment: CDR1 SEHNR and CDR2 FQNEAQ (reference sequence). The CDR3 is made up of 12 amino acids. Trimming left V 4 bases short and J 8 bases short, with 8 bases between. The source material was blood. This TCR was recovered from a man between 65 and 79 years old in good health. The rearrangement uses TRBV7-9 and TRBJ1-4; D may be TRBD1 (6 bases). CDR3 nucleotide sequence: TGTGCCAGCAGCTCACAGGGAGAAAAACTGTTTTCT. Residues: CASSSQGEKLFS.